This T cell receptor (beta chain) was profiled in a study of ipilimumab plus nivolumab after autologous stem cell transplantation. The CDR3 length is 14 residues. Germline V gene data show CDR1 as MNHEY and CDR2 as SVGAGI. Trimming took off 0 bases at V and 2 bases at J, with 8 bases between the two ends. Here immunoSEQ multiplex PCR was the method, and the copy in TCRdb shows in-frame clones only, minus some. The sample has roughly 15,000 clones; more than 65% are singletons. The chain couples TRBV6-5 to TRBJ2-7; D gene uncertain. The material was PBMCs, obtained in a trial of ipilimumab plus nivolumab as post-transplant consolidation. This TCR was sampled from a male donor with diffuse large B-cell lymphoma. This CDR3 reads CASSYSDTTYEQYF. In nucleotides, the CDR3 is TGTGCCAGCAGTTACTCTGACACCACCTACGAGCAGTACTTC.